Given below is one T cell receptor (beta chain) in context. Its antigen remains unidentified. The sample originates from a study of T-cell memory formation after mild COVID-19. Study-level information: Across donors, TCR clusters were largely donor specific. General study results and limits: Researchers could not confirm that second-wave clones peaking on day 37 targeted SARS-CoV-2.

After removal of 5 bases from V and 5 bases from J, the junction contained 10 bases not matched to a gene. The germline CDR1 and CDR2 sequences are SEHNR and FQNEAQ (reference sequence). This CDR3 has 15 amino acids. 5'RACE primed from the constant segment yielded TCR alpha and TCR beta cDNA libraries bearing sample barcodes and UMIs. In TCRdb, the 5' RACE reads were re-called with MiXCR into one record per CDR3 protein. The data show about 470,000 distinct CDR3 sequences, roughly 18% seen once. Material for sequencing was PBMCs or a T cell subset sorted from them (not recorded which). The receptor comes from an adult woman who had mild COVID-19 (a few samples of this study predate the infection). Cell type and time point are not known. V and J are TRBV7-9 and TRBJ1-1; 8 bases align to TRBD1. The DNA of the CDR3 is TGTGCCAGCAGCACTTCGACAGGGGTTAGGACTGAAGCTTTCTTT. Amino acid sequence: CASSTSTGVRTEAFF. Full variable domain (remainder filled in from reference TRBV7-9 and TRBJ1-1): DTGVSQNPRHKITKRGQNVTFRCDPISEHNRLYWYRQTLGQGPEFLTYFQNEAQLEKSRLLSDRFSAERPKGSFSTLEIQRTEQGDSAMYLCASSTSTGVRTEAFFGQGTRLTVV.